This T cell receptor beta chain originates from a study of molecular identifiers for immune sequencing clone quantification. For the study at large: The replicates split RNA from around 18,000 or 91,000 naive CD8 cells five ways and sequenced four.

Only a few counts were recorded for this clonotype. In preparing bulk TCR libraries, previously described methods and listed TCR primers were used. Via MiXCR, TCRdb re-called the PCR reads, giving one row per CDR3 protein. The repertoire has about 68,000 distinct CDR3 sequences, around a sixth of them found once; the top ten carry over 1.3%. Using 10%, 30% or 50% RNA, naive CD8 libraries were derived from roughly 20,000 to 1,000,000 sorted cells. V was pared by 2 bases and J by 8 bases, with 11 bases of the junction left unmatched. This CDR3 is built from 17 residues. Per the germline V gene, CDR1 is ENHRY and CDR2 is SYGVKD.

Material: naive CD8+ T cells from blood, with Jurkat cell RNA spiked in. Subset here: FACS-sorted CD8+CD4-CCR7+CD45RA+ naive T cells. This receptor was identified in a human donor in good health. Some libraries in this study had Jurkat cell RNA spiked in. The chain is built from TRBV10-3 and TRBJ2-1, with 11 bases lining up with TRBD2. The DNA for the CDR3 is TGTGCCATCAGTGAGCCCCCTCTAGCGGGAGGTAATTATGAGCAGTTCTTC. It yields the protein CAISEPPLAGGNYEQFF.